This T cell receptor (beta chain) derives from a study of shared clonotypes between healthy human individuals. CD45RO negativity and positive selection for CCR7 defined naive CD8 cells, a population that excluded terminally differentiated effector memory CD45RA+ cells. Investigators spread the genomic DNA of each subset evenly over several immunoSEQ plates. Repertoires were generated with immunoSEQ multiplex PCR, while TCRdb's copy carries only in-frame clones and drops some. The sample contains some 2,000,000 clones, about 95% of which appear only once. Whole-study findings and limits: Sharing across four donors was highest in naive CD4 (around 5%) and lowest in memory CD8 (about 0.4%). Sampling covered nothing but blood. Tissue TCR repertoires likely differ from those found in blood.

Trimming took off 5 bases at V and 1 base at J, with 8 bases between the two ends. The CDR3 spans 13 residues. Germline values: CDR1 MNHEY, CDR2 SVGAGI. On this clone itself: What it recognizes is unknown.

The chain uses TRBV6-5 and TRBJ1-1; no clear D. This clonotype was obtained from a man aged 18-30 years in good health. Sequences were obtained from naive CD8+ T cells sorted from blood. CDR3 protein: CASSPPENTEAFF. The DNA of the CDR3 is TGTGCCAGCAGTCCCCCAGAGAACACTGAAGCTTTCTTT.